The rows below give T cell receptor beta chains drawn from one sample of a study of control samples from healthy donors and cancer patients. Using immunoSEQ multiplex PCR, the repertoire was profiled, and TCRdb retains in-frame clones only, with some absent. The repertoire holds fewer than 200,000 clones, about 91% seen once, with roughly 5.3% in the top ten. Sequenced sample: blood. The receptors derive from a woman aged 25 to 39 in good health. CDR3s include the opening cysteine and the closing phenylalanine or tryptophan. D genes are given only for firm matches. Clone size, where shown, is once, few, many, or a class for clones that have expanded.

size,J,D,V,DNA,CDR3
NA,TRBJ2-7,NA,TRBV20-1,TGCAGTGCTAGTGCACAGGGACGTTACGAGCAGTACTTC,CSASAQGRYEQYF
NA,TRBJ2-2,NA,TRBV5-1,TGCGCCAGCTCCGGACTTTCAGTACCGAACACCGGGGAGCTGTTTTTT,CASSGLSVPNTGELFF
NA,TRBJ1-2,NA,TRBV29-1,TGCAGCGCCAGGTGGGATGGCTACACCTTC,CSARWDGYTF
NA,TRBJ1-5,NA,TRBV7-2,TGTGCCAGCAGCTTAAAATACGGGACTGGCAATCAGCCCCAGCATTTT,CASSLKYGTGNQPQHF
NA,TRBJ2-1,TRBD2,TRBV4-1,TGCGCCAGCAGCCTTACACTGACTAGCGGGAGCTACAATGAGCAGTTCTTC,CASSLTLTSGSYNEQFF
NA,TRBJ2-1,TRBD2,TRBV28,TGTGCCGCATCGGAAACGACTAGCGGGAGGAATGAGCAGTTCTTC,CAASETTSGRNEQFF
once,TRBJ1-1,NA,TRBV6-5,TGTGCCAGCAGTTACGACAGGCAGAACACTGAAGCTTTCTTT,CASSYDRQNTEAFF
NA,TRBJ2-5,TRBD1,TRBV28,TGTGCCAGCAGTTTGCTGACACTCCGGGACAGGGGACAAGAGACCCAGTACTTC,CASSLLTLRDRGQETQYF
NA,TRBJ2-1,TRBD2,TRBV15,TGTGCCACCAGCAGCGAAACGGGACTAGCGGGAGGGCAGCAGTTCTTC,CATSSETGLAGGQQFF
NA,TRBJ1-2,TRBD1,TRBV30,TGTGCCTGGAGGGGACAGACCTATGGCTACACCTTC,CAWRGQTYGYTF
NA,TRBJ2-7,TRBD2,TRBV6-6,TGTGCCAGCAGTCCCCAGATCGTGCTAGCGGGAAAGTACGAGCAGTACTTC,CASSPQIVLAGKYEQYF